The 9 T cell receptor beta chains below were found in one sample sequenced in a study of human T cells and chemical hapten exposure. One entry per CDR3 protein results from TCRdb running MiXCR on the RACE reads. This table has roughly 81,000 distinct CDR3 sequences, 8.5% to 9% appearing once. As to time point: pre-sensitization, week 0. Stated treatment: therapeutic diphenylcyclopropenone sensitization with weekly scalp DPC. Here the sequenced sample was whole blood, taken in connection with sensitization to the hapten diphenylcyclopropenone (DPC). All receptors come from a man in his forties with alopecia areata. Some clones in this sample may be carry-over from other donors' samples.

This clonotype has a count of ten or more. This chain uses TRBV2 with TRBJ2-2; D is unresolved. This CDR3 contains 13 residues. Germline CDR1 SNHLY, CDR2 FYNNEI. Trimming took 5 bases from V and 4 from J, leaving 8 bases between them. In DNA, the CDR3 is TGTGCCAGCAGTCGCAGGTCCACCGGGGAGCTGTTTTTT. It yields the protein CASSRRSTGELFF.

There are a few counts of this clonotype. The V call is TRBV12-3 or TRBV12-4, the J call TRBJ2-7; D is unresolved. The CDR3 loop spans 11 amino acids. CDR3 bases: TGTGCCAGCAGTTTGTCGCCCCGCCTCCACGTC. It translates to CASSLSPRLHV.

This clonotype has a handful of counts. The V and J genes are TRBV6-2 or TRBV6-3 and TRBJ2-7; the match to TRBD1 covers 10 bases. J lost 4 bases, V lost 11 bases, and 8 bases had no gene match. The CDR3 covers 13 residues. From germline, CDR1 is MNHEY and CDR2 SVGEGT. The CDR3 sequence is CAGLRQGAYEQYV. The CDR3 DNA reads as TGTGCCGGATTACGACAGGGGGCTTACGAGCAGTACGTC.

This sequence joins TRBV28 and TRBJ2-3; tentative D call: TRBD1 (6 bases). The CDR3 has 16 amino acids. From germline, CDR1 is MDHEN and CDR2 SYDVKM. V lost 1 base and J 0 bases, leaving 11 bases between the germline ends. CDR3 nucleotide sequence: TGTGCCAGCAGTTTATCAGGGGCTCGGAGCACAGATACGCAGTATTTT. This sequence encodes CASSLSGARSTDTQYF.

This clonotype was seen more than once but under ten times. The rearrangement links TRBV6-2 or TRBV6-3 to TRBJ1-5; D might be TRBD1 (5 bases). V was trimmed by 7 bases and J by 1 base, leaving 20 bases between them. The CDR3 has 17 residues. The germline gives CDR1 MNHEY, CDR2 SVGEGT. CDR3 coding DNA: TGTGCCAGCACCCACCGATGGGGGAGGGGAAGCAATCAGCCCCAGCATTTT. Translation: CASTHRWGRGSNQPQHF.

This chain connects TRBV20-1 to TRBJ2-3; D is undetermined. The CDR3 loop spans 15 amino acids. The germline V and J ends were trimmed by 4 bases and 3 bases, with 17 bases remaining between them. From germline, CDR1 is DFQATT and CDR2 SNEGSKA (reference sequence). CDR3 residues: CSANYWARSTDTQYF. In nucleotides, the CDR3 is TGCAGTGCTAACTATTGGGCTAGGTCAACAGATACGCAGTATTTT.

This chain connects TRBV20-1 to TRBJ2-3; a possible D gene is TRBD1 (5 bases). Germline V gives CDR1 DFQATT, CDR2 SNEGSKA (reference sequence). This CDR3 comprises 14 residues. V shed 6 bases and J shed 2 bases, with 15 bases lying between them. The CDR3 DNA reads TGCAGTGCGTCTGAAGACAGTTTCACAGATACGCAGTATTTT. This gives the protein CSASEDSFTDTQYF.

The CDR3 here is CASSLVGVNTGELFF. In nucleotides, the CDR3 is TGTGCCAGCAGCTTGGTAGGAGTAAACACCGGGGAGCTGTTTTTT. The V and J genes are TRBV5-6 and TRBJ2-2; D unclear. The CDR3 sequence is 15 residues long. In germline, CDR1 is SGHDT, CDR2 YYEEEE. V lost 0 bases and J lost 2, with 8 bases in between.

This clonotype has at least ten counts. The DNA for the CDR3 is TGCAGCGTTGCTCCAGGGAGCAATCAGCCCCAGCATTTT. Translated: CSVAPGSNQPQHF. V usage is TRBV29-1 and J usage is TRBJ1-5; weak D call: TRBD1 (5 bases). The germline V and J ends were trimmed by 4 bases and 1 base, with 8 bases remaining between them. The length of the CDR3 is 13 residues. Germline values: CDR1 SQVTM, CDR2 ANQGSEA.